The rows below give T cell receptor beta chains drawn from one sample of a study of technical replicates of blood from a handful of donors. Profiling relied on immunoSEQ multiplex PCR, and the TCRdb table lists in-frame clones only, not all of them. In the table there are about 100,000 clones, roughly 95% of which are singletons. The specimen sequenced was T cells isolated from PBMCs. These receptors all stem from a human donor in good health. Both conserved end residues are part of each CDR3. Each record gives: J gene, D gene, V gene, clone size, CDR3 DNA, CDR3 protein. The D gene is left open where the match is weak. Clone size is given for some rows only: seen once, a few or many times, or a class if the clone is expanded.

j_gene: TRBJ2-1; d_gene: TRBD2; v_gene: TRBV7-8; abundance: NA; CDR3nt: TGTGCCAGCAGCCTGACTAGCGGGGGTAGTGATGAGCAGTTCTTC; CDR3aa: CASSLTSGGSDEQFF
j_gene: TRBJ2-7; d_gene: NA; v_gene: TRBV12-5; abundance: NA; CDR3nt: TGTGCTAGTGGTTTTATGTACGAGCAGTACTTC; CDR3aa: CASGFMYEQYF
j_gene: TRBJ1-6; d_gene: NA; v_gene: TRBV9; abundance: NA; CDR3nt: TGTGCCAGCAGCGTAGGTTACAGCCCTTATAATTCACCCCTCCACTTT; CDR3aa: CASSVGYSPYNSPLHF
j_gene: TRBJ2-3; d_gene: NA; v_gene: TRBV27; abundance: NA; CDR3nt: TGTGCCAGCAGCGGGGAGCGCACAGATACGCAGTATTTT; CDR3aa: CASSGERTDTQYF
j_gene: TRBJ2-5; d_gene: NA; v_gene: TRBV6-1; abundance: NA; CDR3nt: TGTGCCAGCAGCTCCGTTGTGGACTCCCGGACCCAGTACTTC; CDR3aa: CASSSVVDSRTQYF
j_gene: TRBJ2-7; d_gene: NA; v_gene: TRBV18; abundance: NA; CDR3nt: TGTGCCAGCTCACCACCATTTTCGGACAGAGGATTCTACGAGCAGTACTTC; CDR3aa: CASSPPFSDRGFYEQYF
j_gene: TRBJ1-2; d_gene: NA; v_gene: TRBV4-2; abundance: NA; CDR3nt: TGTGCCAGCAGCCCCACGCGGGGGGAGGGGGTGGGAGGCTACACCTTC; CDR3aa: CASSPTRGEGVGGYTF
j_gene: TRBJ2-3; d_gene: TRBD1; v_gene: TRBV27; abundance: NA; CDR3nt: TGTGCCAGCAGTTTACACCGGGACAGGGGATACGTGGATACGCAGTATTTT; CDR3aa: CASSLHRDRGYVDTQYF
j_gene: TRBJ2-7; d_gene: TRBD1; v_gene: TRBV6-1; abundance: NA; CDR3nt: TGTGCCAGCAGTGAAATTTGGGACAGGGGCTCCTACGAGCAGTACTTC; CDR3aa: CASSEIWDRGSYEQYF
j_gene: TRBJ1-1; d_gene: NA; v_gene: TRBV9; abundance: NA; CDR3nt: TGTGCCAGCAGCGTAGCTACCCGGGGGAACACTGAAGCTTTCTTT; CDR3aa: CASSVATRGNTEAFF
j_gene: TRBJ2-7; d_gene: NA; v_gene: TRBV25-1; abundance: NA; CDR3nt: TGTGCCAGCAGTGGCTACAGGGTCTACGAGCAGTACTTC; CDR3aa: CASSGYRVYEQYF
j_gene: TRBJ2-1; d_gene: TRBD1; v_gene: TRBV7-9; abundance: once; CDR3nt: TGTGCCAGCAGCCCGCGCTGGGACAGGGATTACAATGAGCAGTTCTTC; CDR3aa: CASSPRWDRDYNEQFF
j_gene: TRBJ2-1; d_gene: NA; v_gene: TRBV11-3; abundance: NA; CDR3nt: TGTGCCAGCAGCTTCACAGGGGGGGACAATGAGCAGTTCTTC; CDR3aa: CASSFTGGDNEQFF
j_gene: TRBJ1-1; d_gene: NA; v_gene: TRBV28; abundance: NA; CDR3nt: TGTGCCAGCAGGGGGGGGTACTCCTTAGAAGCTTTCTTT; CDR3aa: CASRGGYSLEAFF
j_gene: TRBJ2-7; d_gene: NA; v_gene: TRBV6-1; abundance: NA; CDR3nt: TGTGCCAGCAGTGTCGGAGCTCTCCGACTCTACGAGCAGTACTTC; CDR3aa: CASSVGALRLYEQYF
j_gene: TRBJ2-2; d_gene: TRBD2; v_gene: TRBV7-9; abundance: NA; CDR3nt: TGTGCCAGCAGCTCCCCTCGAGGTCTAGCGGGGGGCATCACCGGGGAGCTGTTTTTT; CDR3aa: CASSSPRGLAGGITGELFF
j_gene: TRBJ2-5; d_gene: NA; v_gene: TRBV18; abundance: NA; CDR3nt: TGTGCCAGCTCACCGTATCCACCGACAGTAGAGACCCAGTACTTC; CDR3aa: CASSPYPPTVETQYF
j_gene: TRBJ1-5; d_gene: TRBD1; v_gene: TRBV2; abundance: NA; CDR3nt: TGTGCCAGCAGGATAACGGGGACAGGGGGGGGAGGAAGCAATCAGCCCCAGCATTTT; CDR3aa: CASRITGTGGGGSNQPQHF
j_gene: TRBJ1-2; d_gene: NA; v_gene: TRBV5-4; abundance: NA; CDR3nt: TGTGCCAGCAGCTTTGAAAACAAAAACTATGGCTACACCTTC; CDR3aa: CASSFENKNYGYTF
j_gene: TRBJ1-2; d_gene: NA; v_gene: TRBV11-2; abundance: NA; CDR3nt: TGTGCCAGCAGCTTAGAAGTCCGAGACTCCGGCTACACCTTC; CDR3aa: CASSLEVRDSGYTF
j_gene: TRBJ2-7; d_gene: TRBD1; v_gene: TRBV7-9; abundance: NA; CDR3nt: TGTGCCAGCAGCTCACAGGGGATCTCTGGGGAGCAGTACTTC; CDR3aa: CASSSQGISGEQYF
j_gene: TRBJ2-7; d_gene: TRBD2; v_gene: TRBV5-4; abundance: NA; CDR3nt: TGTGCCAGCAGCTCACTAGCGGGAGGCGGCCCCGAGCAGTACTTC; CDR3aa: CASSSLAGGGPEQYF
j_gene: TRBJ1-1; d_gene: NA; v_gene: TRBV5-1; abundance: NA; CDR3nt: TGCGCCAGCAGCTTGGTTGCCAGGGTCACTGAAGCTTTCTTT; CDR3aa: CASSLVARVTEAFF
j_gene: TRBJ1-1; d_gene: NA; v_gene: TRBV5-1; abundance: NA; CDR3nt: TGCGCCAGCAGCCCTCTACTGGACAGGAACACTGAAGCTTTCTTT; CDR3aa: CASSPLLDRNTEAFF
j_gene: TRBJ1-4; d_gene: NA; v_gene: TRBV11-2; abundance: NA; CDR3nt: TGTGCCAGCAGCTACAGGGCAACTAATGAAAAACTGTTTTTT; CDR3aa: CASSYRATNEKLFF
j_gene: TRBJ1-5; d_gene: TRBD1; v_gene: TRBV6-4; abundance: NA; CDR3nt: TGTGCCAGCAGTACGGACAGGAAGCCTAGCAATCAGCCCCAGCATTTT; CDR3aa: CASSTDRKPSNQPQHF
j_gene: TRBJ2-7; d_gene: NA; v_gene: TRBV30; abundance: NA; CDR3nt: TGTGCCTGGAGTGACAGGGGGGGGAGCGAGCAGTACTTC; CDR3aa: CAWSDRGGSEQYF
j_gene: TRBJ2-7; d_gene: TRBD2; v_gene: TRBV20-1; abundance: NA; CDR3nt: TGCAGTGCTAACCGGGAGGGCGAGCAGTACTTC; CDR3aa: CSANREGEQYF
j_gene: TRBJ1-2; d_gene: TRBD1; v_gene: TRBV2; abundance: NA; CDR3nt: TGTGCCGGGAAGGGGGCGACGACTGATGGCTACACCTTC; CDR3aa: CAGKGATTDGYTF
j_gene: TRBJ2-7; d_gene: NA; v_gene: TRBV5-1; abundance: NA; CDR3nt: TGCGCCAGCAGCTTGGGGGCAGACTCCTACGAGCAGTACTTC; CDR3aa: CASSLGADSYEQYF
j_gene: TRBJ2-7; d_gene: NA; v_gene: TRBV30; abundance: NA; CDR3nt: TGTGCCTGGAGTGTACGCGGGGTCCCGTACGAGCAGTACTTC; CDR3aa: CAWSVRGVPYEQYF
j_gene: TRBJ2-2; d_gene: NA; v_gene: TRBV6-4; abundance: once; CDR3nt: TGTGCCAGCAGTTCTAGTTCGAACACCGGGGAGCTGTTTTTT; CDR3aa: CASSSSSNTGELFF
j_gene: TRBJ1-1; d_gene: TRBD1; v_gene: TRBV18; abundance: NA; CDR3nt: TGTGCCAGCTCACCAGACAGGGGGAACACTGAAGCTTTCTTT; CDR3aa: CASSPDRGNTEAFF
j_gene: TRBJ1-1; d_gene: NA; v_gene: TRBV11-2; abundance: NA; CDR3nt: TGTGCCAGCAGCTTAGACCCTGCAGGGGTTACTGAAGCTTTCTTT; CDR3aa: CASSLDPAGVTEAFF
j_gene: TRBJ2-3; d_gene: NA; v_gene: TRBV30; abundance: NA; CDR3nt: TGTGCCTGGAGTACAGATAACACAGATACGCAGTATTTT; CDR3aa: CAWSTDNTDTQYF
j_gene: TRBJ2-7; d_gene: NA; v_gene: TRBV9; abundance: NA; CDR3nt: TGTGCCAGCAGTCACCCGGAGGACCAGTTCTTCATAGAGCAGTACTTC; CDR3aa: CASSHPEDQFFIEQYF
j_gene: TRBJ1-3; d_gene: NA; v_gene: TRBV29-1; abundance: NA; CDR3nt: TGCAGCGTTCTGACTTTCTCTGGAAACACCATATATTTT; CDR3aa: CSVLTFSGNTIYF
j_gene: TRBJ1-2; d_gene: TRBD1; v_gene: TRBV2; abundance: NA; CDR3nt: TGTGCCAGCAGTGATACTAGGACAGGGGTTTTCTATGGCTACACCTTC; CDR3aa: CASSDTRTGVFYGYTF
j_gene: TRBJ2-1; d_gene: TRBD2; v_gene: TRBV5-4; abundance: NA; CDR3nt: TGTGCCAGCAGCTTGGAAGAGGGACTAGACGCTCTCTTC; CDR3aa: CASSLEEGLDALF
j_gene: TRBJ2-7; d_gene: NA; v_gene: TRBV6-5; abundance: NA; CDR3nt: TGTGCCAGCAGTTACTCTCCAGTCACCAGCTACGAGCAGTACTTC; CDR3aa: CASSYSPVTSYEQYF
j_gene: TRBJ2-1; d_gene: TRBD2; v_gene: TRBV7-8; abundance: NA; CDR3nt: TGTGCCAGCAGCTTGACAACTAGCGGGGGGTTTGATGAGCAGTTCTTC; CDR3aa: CASSLTTSGGFDEQFF
j_gene: TRBJ2-7; d_gene: NA; v_gene: TRBV28; abundance: NA; CDR3nt: TGTGCCAGCAGTTTAGGGGCCAACTACGAGCAGTACTTC; CDR3aa: CASSLGANYEQYF
j_gene: TRBJ1-1; d_gene: NA; v_gene: TRBV2; abundance: NA; CDR3nt: TGTGCCAGCAGGGCTGAAGGGAGGCAGGACGGTGCTTTCTTT; CDR3aa: CASRAEGRQDGAFF
j_gene: TRBJ1-5; d_gene: NA; v_gene: TRBV10-1; abundance: NA; CDR3nt: TGCGCCAGCAGTGAGTCAGGGGGTCAGCCCCAGCATTTT; CDR3aa: CASSESGGQPQHF
j_gene: TRBJ1-5; d_gene: NA; v_gene: TRBV7-8; abundance: NA; CDR3nt: TGTGCCAGCAGCTCCCACCGGGAGTCTCAGCCCCAGCATTTT; CDR3aa: CASSSHRESQPQHF
j_gene: TRBJ1-5; d_gene: TRBD1; v_gene: TRBV25-1; abundance: NA; CDR3nt: TGTGCCAGCAGTGTACAGGGGGCGCGTCAGCCCCAGCATTTT; CDR3aa: CASSVQGARQPQHF
j_gene: TRBJ2-1; d_gene: TRBD2; v_gene: TRBV2; abundance: NA; CDR3nt: TGTGCCAGCAGCCCTGGACTAGCGGGAGTTAATGAGCAGTTCTTC; CDR3aa: CASSPGLAGVNEQFF
j_gene: TRBJ2-7; d_gene: TRBD1; v_gene: TRBV6-1; abundance: NA; CDR3nt: TGTGCCATCAAAACCGGGACAGCAATTTCCTACGAGCAGTACTTC; CDR3aa: CAIKTGTAISYEQYF
j_gene: TRBJ2-2; d_gene: NA; v_gene: TRBV19; abundance: NA; CDR3nt: TGTGCCAGTAGTATTCAGACAGTCACCGGGGAGCTGTTTTTT; CDR3aa: CASSIQTVTGELFF
j_gene: TRBJ2-4; d_gene: NA; v_gene: TRBV25-1; abundance: NA; CDR3nt: TGTGCCAGCAGTGGTCCCCGTCTTGGGGGCCAGCTAAACATTCAGTACTTC; CDR3aa: CASSGPRLGGQLNIQYF
j_gene: TRBJ1-1; d_gene: NA; v_gene: TRBV19; abundance: NA; CDR3nt: TGTGCCAGTAGACAGAACACTGAAGCTTTCTTT; CDR3aa: CASRQNTEAFF
j_gene: TRBJ1-1; d_gene: TRBD1; v_gene: TRBV4-1; abundance: NA; CDR3nt: TGCGCCAGCAGCCATACAGGGGATTCGAACACTGAAGCTTTCTTT; CDR3aa: CASSHTGDSNTEAFF
j_gene: TRBJ2-4; d_gene: NA; v_gene: TRBV7-9; abundance: NA; CDR3nt: TGTGCCAGCAGCGAGGAGGGCAGTACCAAAAACATTCAGTACTTC; CDR3aa: CASSEEGSTKNIQYF
j_gene: TRBJ2-5; d_gene: TRBD1; v_gene: TRBV6-6; abundance: NA; CDR3nt: TGTGCCAGCAGTTTAGGACAGGGGGAGACCCAGTACTTC; CDR3aa: CASSLGQGETQYF
j_gene: TRBJ2-3; d_gene: TRBD2; v_gene: TRBV28; abundance: NA; CDR3nt: TGTGCCAGCAGTGAGACTAGCGAGTACCACACAGATACGCAGTATTTT; CDR3aa: CASSETSEYHTDTQYF
j_gene: TRBJ1-3; d_gene: NA; v_gene: TRBV10-3; abundance: NA; CDR3nt: TGTGCCATCAGTACAGTAACGGCCTTTGGAAACACCATATATTTT; CDR3aa: CAISTVTAFGNTIYF
j_gene: TRBJ2-1; d_gene: TRBD1; v_gene: TRBV11-2; abundance: once; CDR3nt: TGTGCCAGCAGCCCCGACAGGGATGAGCAGTTCTTC; CDR3aa: CASSPDRDEQFF
j_gene: TRBJ2-7; d_gene: TRBD1; v_gene: TRBV30; abundance: NA; CDR3nt: TGTGCCTGGAGTAAGGGACAGGGGGCCAACGAGCAGTACTTC; CDR3aa: CAWSKGQGANEQYF
j_gene: TRBJ2-2; d_gene: NA; v_gene: TRBV13; abundance: NA; CDR3nt: TGTGCCAGCAGCCCGCGTTTTGGGCTTACTTCGAACACCGGGGAGCTGTTTTTT; CDR3aa: CASSPRFGLTSNTGELFF